Listed here are 19 T cell receptor beta chains from one sample, sequenced in a study of blood T cell repertoires in COVID-19. TCRdb's table, derived via immunoSEQ multiplex PCR, lists solely in-frame clones and lacks some. The table has 300,000 to 350,000 clones, 90% to 95% seen once. Material: PBMCs or T cells enriched from blood (not recorded which). Receptor source: a woman aged 30 to 39 who had been exposed to COVID-19.

The chain couples TRBV2 to TRBJ2-2; tentatively, D is TRBD2 (6 bases). This CDR3 spans 14 amino acids. V was shortened by 7 bases and J by 0 bases, with 9 bases between the two germline ends. Germline values: CDR1 SNHLY, CDR2 FYNNEI. CDR3 residues: CASTTGANTGELFF. The DNA for the CDR3 is TGTGCCAGCACGACGGGGGCGAACACCGGGGAGCTGTTTTTT.

This clone appeared once. The V call is TRBV29-1, the J call TRBJ2-7, with D perhaps TRBD2 (6 bases). The ends were cut back, 3 bases at V and 7 bases at J, with 10 bases in the middle. Germline values: CDR1 SQVTM, CDR2 ANQGSEA. The CDR3 is 11 amino acids. CDR3: CSVELGGEQYF. The CDR3 bases are TGCAGCGTTGAGTTAGGAGGGGAGCAGTACTTC.

The chain links TRBV7-9 to TRBJ1-6, with TRBD1 as a possible D gene (5 bases). V was clipped by 5 bases and J by 4 bases, with 9 bases between them. The length of the CDR3 is 14 residues. Germline CDR1 SEHNR, CDR2 FQNEAQ (reference sequence). CDR3 nucleotides: TGTGCCAGCAGCCCCCCAGGGTATAATTCACCCCTCCACTTT. It specifies CASSPPGYNSPLHF.

This clone came up a few times. This rearrangement joins TRBV29-1 to TRBJ1-2; 7 bases match TRBD1. Germline V gene sequence: CDR1 SQVTM, CDR2 ANQGSEA. The V and J ends lost 6 bases and 6 bases, in that order; junction bases with no gene match: 13. The CDR3 sequence is 14 residues long. CDR3 DNA: TGCAGCGTGGGACAGAGGAGGGGTGGGGATGGCTACACCTTC. It specifies CSVGQRRGGDGYTF.

The rearrangement joins TRBV10-3 to TRBJ1-6, with D possibly matching TRBD1 (5 bases). The CDR3 spans 17 residues. The V and J ends lost 0 bases and 5 bases respectively, with 14 bases between them. The germline V gene encodes CDR1 ENHRY and CDR2 SYGVKD. The CDR3, as DNA: TGTGCCATCAGTGAGTCTCTCGGACCAGGGAATAATTCACCCCTCCACTTT. Translating it yields CAISESLGPGNNSPLHF.

This clone was detected a few times. This chain connects TRBV5-4 to TRBJ2-1; 10 bases match TRBD2. CDR1 is SGHNT and CDR2 is YYREEE in the germline V gene (reference sequence). The CDR3 extends over 19 amino acids. Trimming took 2 bases from V and 0 from J; bases not matched to a gene: 11. The chain's CDR3 is CASSLMVAGGPGSYNEQFF. The CDR3 DNA reads TGTGCCAGCAGCTTAATGGTAGCGGGGGGCCCAGGCTCCTACAATGAGCAGTTCTTC.

This clone was observed a handful of times. V and J are TRBV27 and TRBJ1-1; no clear D. Germline CDR1 MNHEY, CDR2 SMNVEV (reference sequence). V lost 0 bases and J 5 bases, leaving 7 bases between the germline ends. This CDR3 contains 13 residues. In nucleotides, the CDR3 is TGTGCCAGCAGTTTATCCCGGGGTACTGAAGCTTTCTTT. Its translation is CASSLSRGTEAFF.

V is TRBV6-1 and J is TRBJ1-4; tentatively, D is TRBD1 (5 bases). V was trimmed by 1 base and J by 7 bases, leaving 16 bases between them. This CDR3 contains 16 residues. Germline loops: CDR1 MNHNS, CDR2 SASEGT. The CDR3 reads CASSEEWRGGSEKLFF. The CDR3 coding sequence is TGTGCCAGCAGTGAAGAGTGGAGGGGCGGAAGTGAAAAACTGTTTTTT.

The rearrangement uses TRBV2 and TRBJ1-2; TRBD1 aligns across 7 bases. Germline V CDR1 and CDR2: SNHLY, FYNNEI. V shed 7 bases, J shed 5 bases, and the junction held 4 bases outside the gene matches. The CDR3 length is 12 residues. CDR3 sequence: CASTSRGYGYTF. CDR3 nucleotide sequence: TGTGCCAGCACTTCCAGGGGGTATGGCTACACCTTC.

The chain carries TRBV18 and TRBJ2-7, with 10 bases identical to TRBD1. The germline gives CDR1 KGHSH, CDR2 LQKENI. After removal of 3 bases from V and 2 bases from J, the junction contained 4 bases not matched to a gene. CDR3 length: 15 amino acids. The CDR3 is CASSPGQGITYEQYF. CDR3 DNA: TGTGCCAGCTCACCGGGACAGGGGATTACCTACGAGCAGTACTTC.

The V call is TRBV5-6, the J call TRBJ1-2, with D possibly being TRBD1 (6 bases). Germline loops: CDR1 SGHDT, CDR2 YYEEEE. The CDR3 is 13 amino acids. The V and J ends lost 6 bases and 4 bases respectively, with 13 bases between them. The CDR3 coding sequence is TGTGCCAGCACCGCCAGGGGTAGCTATGGCTACACCTTC. Residues: CASTARGSYGYTF.

The rearrangement links TRBV6-1 to TRBJ1-2, with 10 bases matching TRBD1. After removal of 3 bases from V and 6 bases from J, the junction contained 4 bases not matched to a gene. Per germline, CDR1 MNHNS and CDR2 SASEGT. The CDR3 loop spans 14 amino acids. Written as DNA, the CDR3 is TGTGCCAGCAGTGATCCGGGACAGGGGAATGGCTACACCTTC. Its protein is CASSDPGQGNGYTF.

This chain uses TRBV6-5 with TRBJ2-7; D not resolved. This CDR3 has 16 residues. The germline CDR1 and CDR2 sequences are MNHEY and SVGAGI. Deletions cut 0 bases from V and 0 bases from J, with 12 bases between. The CDR3 coding sequence is TGTGCCAGCAGTTACTCGAAAAGCGAAGACTCCTACGAGCAGTACTTC. Its protein product is CASSYSKSEDSYEQYF.

This chain connects TRBV19 to TRBJ1-1, with 9 bases identical to TRBD1. There are 16 residues in the CDR3. V trimming: 4 bases; J trimming: 0 bases; junction bases outside the gene matches: 6. In germline, CDR1 is LNHDA, CDR2 SQIVND (reference sequence). The CDR3 sequence: CASSNRGLGMNTEAFF. For the CDR3, the DNA is TGTGCCAGTAGTAACAGGGGGCTGGGCATGAACACTGAAGCTTTCTTT.

This chain connects TRBV18 to TRBJ1-1; maybe TRBD1 (5 bases). Germline V CDR1 and CDR2: KGHSH, LQKENI. The CDR3 covers 15 residues. V was clipped by 6 bases and J by 0 bases, with 14 bases between them. DNA of the CDR3: TGTGCCAGCTCTATTGGGGGGGTTTTGAACACTGAAGCTTTCTTT. This encodes CASSIGGVLNTEAFF.

The chain links TRBV2 to TRBJ2-3; a possible D gene is TRBD2 (5 bases). The CDR3 loop spans 15 amino acids. The germline gives CDR1 SNHLY, CDR2 FYNNEI. Trimming cost V 2 bases and J 3 bases, with 12 bases left between them. The CDR3 protein is CASSEYGRATDTQYF. The CDR3, as DNA: TGTGCCAGCAGTGAATATGGGCGGGCGACAGATACGCAGTATTTT.

The chain combines TRBV5-6 with TRBJ1-1; perhaps TRBD1 as D (6 bases). CDR1 and CDR2 from the germline V gene are SGHDT and YYEEEE. CDR3 length: 14 amino acids. V was cut by 4 bases and J by 8 bases, with 18 bases left in between. This CDR3 reads CASSSRLGGWEAFF. For the CDR3, the DNA is TGTGCCAGCAGCAGTCGCCTAGGGGGATGGGAAGCTTTCTTT.

V gene TRBV18 combines with J gene TRBJ1-1; D ambiguous. Per germline, CDR1 KGHSH and CDR2 LQKENI. Trimming shortened V by 3 bases and J by 3 bases, and 8 bases separated the two germline ends. The CDR3 runs 13 residues. The chain's CDR3 is CASSPSGDTEAFF. The CDR3 DNA follows: TGTGCCAGCTCACCGTCGGGAGACACTGAAGCTTTCTTT.

This clone turned up a few times. The chain is built from TRBV7-6 and TRBJ1-1, with a weak D call TRBD1 (6 bases). V lost 5 bases and J lost 4, with 17 bases in between. CDR1 and CDR2 from the germline V gene are SGHVS and FNYEAQ. CDR3 size: 15 residues. CDR3 nucleotide sequence: TGTGCCAGCAGCCCTCTATCACAGGGAATCACTGAAGCTTTCTTT. Amino acid sequence: CASSPLSQGITEAFF. Together with reference TRBV7-6 and TRBJ1-1, the CDR3 gives the full variable domain: GAGVSQSPRYKVTKRGQDVALRCDPISGHVSLYWYRQALGQGPEFLTYFNYEAQQDKSGLPNDRFSAERPEGSISTLTIQRTEQRDSAMYRCASSPLSQGITEAFFGQGTRLTVV.